This TCR beta chain was recovered during a study of CD8+ T cells in alopecia areata. Study summary: Those treated were given oral tofacitinib at 5 to 10 mg twice daily. Regarding the study as a whole: Higher clonality was seen in lesional scalp than in normal scalp, especially in alopecia totalis/universalis. Uncertain still, given a single nonresponder, is whether baseline CD8+ expansion links to response.

This clone was picked up a small number of times. Its antigen remains unknown. CDR1 is LNHDA and CDR2 is SQIVND in the germline V gene (reference sequence). Trimming removed 6 bases from V and 4 bases from J, with 12 bases in between. CDR3 size: 13 residues. The authors extracted RNA and reverse transcribed it into cDNA as the sequencing template. Some clones are missing from TCRdb's copy, which holds only in-frame ones; the method was immunoSEQ multiplex PCR. The sample lists 200,000 to 250,000 clones, 50% to 70% occurring once. Described treatment: oral pan-JAK inhibitor, 5-10 mg twice daily. The chain is built from TRBV19 and TRBJ1-2; D is possibly TRBD1 (5 bases). The receptor was derived from a human donor with alopecia areata. The source material was CD4+ T cells sorted from blood, sampled at week 4, from a patient treated with tofacitinib. The CDR3 protein is CASSPEGPYGYTF. The CDR3 DNA sequence: TGTGCCAGTAGCCCCGAGGGGCCCTATGGCTACACCTTC. Filled out from reference TRBV19 and TRBJ1-2, the complete variable domain reads DGGITQSPKYLFRKEGQNVTLSCEQNLNHDAMYWYRQDPGQGLRLIYYSQIVNDFQKGDIAEGYSVSREKKESFPLTVTSAQKNPTAFYLCASSPEGPYGYTFGSGTRLTVV.